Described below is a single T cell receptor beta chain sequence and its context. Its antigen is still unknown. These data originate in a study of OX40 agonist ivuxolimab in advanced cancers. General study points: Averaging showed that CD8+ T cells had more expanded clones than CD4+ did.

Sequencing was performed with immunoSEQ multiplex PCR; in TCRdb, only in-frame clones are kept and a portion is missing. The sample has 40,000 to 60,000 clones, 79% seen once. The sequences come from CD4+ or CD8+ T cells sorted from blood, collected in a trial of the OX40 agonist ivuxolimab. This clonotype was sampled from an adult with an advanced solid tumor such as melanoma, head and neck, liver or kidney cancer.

CDR3 in DNA: TGCGCCAGCAGCCAGGGAGCCGGGACTAGCGACTACGAGCAGTACTTC. Translation: CASSQGAGTSDYEQYF. The gene calls are TRBV4-1 and TRBJ2-7; 10 bases align to TRBD2. This CDR3 has 16 amino acids. Germline V CDR1 and CDR2: MGHRA, YSYEKL. The trim removed 3 bases at V and 3 bases at J, leaving 8 bases unmatched.